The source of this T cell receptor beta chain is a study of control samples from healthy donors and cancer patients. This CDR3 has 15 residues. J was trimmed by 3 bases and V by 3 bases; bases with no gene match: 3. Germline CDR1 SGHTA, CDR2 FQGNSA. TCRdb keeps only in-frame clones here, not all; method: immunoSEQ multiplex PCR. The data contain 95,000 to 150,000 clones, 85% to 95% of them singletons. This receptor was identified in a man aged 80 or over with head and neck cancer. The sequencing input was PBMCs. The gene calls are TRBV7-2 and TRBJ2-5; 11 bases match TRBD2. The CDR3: CASSLTSGAEETQYF. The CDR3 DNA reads TGTGCCAGCAGCTTGACTAGCGGGGCAGAAGAGACCCAGTACTTC.